This T cell receptor beta chain was identified in a study of cytomegalovirus exposure and HLA in healthy donors (dated by TCRdb to between 2016 and 2019). A note on the overall study: An earlier analysis of 550 to 700 of the donors reported about 250 Gb of sequence data and 117 million unique TCR beta sequences from roughly 180 million T cells. About 280 gigabases of sequencing data and 70 million to 100 million unique TCR sequences were included in an early release covering about 600 HLA-typed donors. Of the 300 to 500 genotyped donors, approximately 81% were placed in the genetic ancestry cluster associated with self-reported Caucasian donors. The study was designed to test whether signatures of past pathogen exposure could be identified by cataloging public T cell receptors. The T cell repertoires of around 670 subjects were profiled by immunosequencing and related to cytomegalovirus serostatus. A separate validation cohort of approximately 130 different subjects was used in addition to the 666-subject first cohort. To predict cytomegalovirus infection status, the study brought together high-throughput TCR immunosequencing, statistical association of individual TCRs with disease status, and machine learning. In a later analysis, previously published TCR beta repertoires from 666 donors were re-analyzed and high-resolution HLA genotyping was added so that TCR occurrence patterns could be studied. Rather than drawing on any new phenotypic data, the later analysis identified candidate immune exposures from TCR beta sequences and the way those sequences occurred across donors. In an earlier analysis of 500 to 650 of the donors, high-throughput TCR beta sequencing was used to judge whether each TCR beta V gene segment behaved as functional or pseudogenic. Donor age, sex, ethnicity and CMV serostatus were collected together with the repertoire data. A later genetic analysis used genome-wide SNP genotypes for about three fifths of the 666 donors, treating that subset as a discovery cohort. Every repertoire in the discovery cohort had been generated on one and the same sequencing platform. Both class I and class II loci were covered by HLA typing, at four-digit resolution. The number of donors typed differed by locus, with about 620-630 for A, B, C, DRB1 and DQB1, approximately 500 for DQA1, approximately 580 for DPA1, and around 430 for DPB1. Four or five DR-DQ haplotypes were treated as single units for association and clustering because of strong linkage in the cohort. Across under 500 genotyped donors of the cohort, an average of approximately 220,000 unique TCR beta nucleotide sequences per donor were sequenced, and approximately 17% of those sequences were non-productive.

Libraries were made using the immunoSEQ multiplex PCR assay. For the multiplex PCR, a mixture combining 60 forward primers for TCR Vbeta segments and 13 reverse primers for TCR Jbeta segments was used. The CDR3 region of rearranged TCR beta genes was amplified from genomic DNA with a multiplex PCR assay. The Illumina HiSeq System was used to sequence the amplified TCR beta libraries as 87-base-pair reads. The paper's processing steps were these. In a later analysis, 70 million to 95 million unique TCR beta chains were counted across the 500 to 700 repertoires, and roughly 11 million of these chains were shared by at least two donors. Raw reads were error-corrected and collapsed into unique sequences with a nearest-neighbor algorithm that merged closely related sequences to remove PCR and sequencing errors. V, D and J gene segments were assigned by aligning CDR3 sequences to IMGT reference sequences. Each retained sequence needed at least a six-nucleotide match to both a V gene segment and a J gene segment. Rearrangements were classified as productive when the CDR3 lacked stop codons and remained in frame with V and J, and all other rearrangements were classified as non-productive. CDR3 was defined by IMGT convention, running from the second conserved V-encoded cysteine to the conserved J-encoded phenylalanine. In an earlier analysis of around 600 of the donors, sequences lacking an unambiguous match to a single V gene segment were excluded. In an earlier analysis of almost 600 of the donors, a V segment was called functional when productive rearrangements were above 56.7%, and segregating when the standard deviation between donors exceeded 5%. To diagnose cytomegalovirus status from the catalog of TCR beta chain sequences, a statistical classification framework was built. In a later analysis, V and J genes were assigned by comparing TCR nucleotide sequences against IMGT/GENE-DB human TR gene sequences. The TCRdist pipeline was used in a later analysis to assign CDR3 sequences and most-parsimonious VDJ recombination scenarios. In a later analysis, each TCR beta chain was defined by its CDR3 amino acid sequence together with its V-gene family, and reads without a unique V-gene family were excluded. A later analysis removed 550 to 650 highly shared, low-generation-probability nucleotide sequences to deal with suspected cross-contamination and a sequencing artifact. In a later analysis, a clonal expansion index was calculated for each public chain from normalized within-repertoire ranks of inferred template counts. A later analysis computed generation probabilities with a VDJ recombination model fitted to out-of-frame rearrangements, and checked the results against IGoR. In a later analysis, TCR-TCR, TCR-HLA and TCR-CMV co-occurrence was scored with hypergeometric tests, and a repertoire-size bias correction was applied to TCR pairs. A later analysis estimated false discovery rates by permuting HLA or CMV assignments 20 times. In a later analysis, co-occurring TCRs were grouped with DBSCAN, and TCRdist sequence similarity was added when clustering was performed within HLA-allele-positive subsets. Repertoires with fewer than 30,000 or more than 120,000 public chains, plus five repertoires with anomalous nucleotide sharing, were excluded from co-occurrence clustering. TCRdb re-hosts the immuneACCESS table, in-frame sequences only. Its copies lack some clones; in the studies checked, an unresolved V gene accounts for under half of them, and the cause for the rest is not known. Clonal size and the V and J genes are those of that table, whereas D and trimming came from the DNA. The table for this sample lists under 150,000 clones; 73% of them were counted only once. The ten largest clones take up roughly 14% of the sample.

To note about this clone: The antigen this receptor binds is unknown. No clone much larger than this one lies a single base away; base qualities are absent.

The study at large found these results: In vitro tests confirmed that a few of the cytomegalovirus-associated TCR beta chains recognize cytomegalovirus antigens. Only TCR beta chains were sequenced in this cohort, and the absence of alpha or paired-chain data limited detectable features. A later analysis found that HLA-associated TCR beta chains were more clonally expanded and had lower generation probabilities than equally common non-associated chains. The classifier was reported to diagnose cytomegalovirus status with high specificity and sensitivity in both the original and validation cohorts. In the study, around 150 TCR beta chains were listed as associated with cytomegalovirus. Because counts were too low, some 17 rarely observed V segments, including chromosome 9 orphons, were left out of the earlier analysis of approximately 580 of the donors. In an earlier analysis of over 550 of the donors, most TCR beta V segments were observed in productive rearrangements about 87% or about 30% of the time, broadly matching IMGT annotations. A cluster of highly shared sequence variants was judged likely to be a technical artifact of the sequencing pipeline. In a later analysis, about 17,000 TCR beta sequences were associated with specific HLA alleles at a false discovery rate of 0.05. Strong co-occurrence of HLA alleles, especially DR and DQ, made assigning TCR associations to individual alleles difficult. It was suggested by the authors that the approach could potentially be generalized to other disease states and immunological phenotypes. Because HLA typing was missing for some donors at each locus, association tests included only the typed subset. While some public TCRs were present in many individuals, most TCR sequences turned up only very rarely across donors. Sequencing depth was assumed to be roughly uniform across donors in the presence/absence analyses, though that assumption may not hold. According to a later analysis, parvovirus B19, influenza, CMV and Epstein-Barr virus appeared linked to several top co-occurrence clusters. In a later genetic analysis, a missense DCLRE1C variant was associated with V-gene and J-gene trimming of TCR beta chains, and the association was replicated in an independent cohort. Correlated functional status among segregating V segments might reflect linkage disequilibrium, but an unknown experimental factor could not be ruled out. In a later analysis, the rate of TCR association differed among HLA loci, with DRB1 alleles having the most associated TCRs and HLA-C alleles having the fewest. The only immune exposure information available for the cohort was CMV serostatus. A later genetic analysis reported fewer N-insertions in productive TCRs among donors in an Asian-associated ancestry cluster than the approximately 700-donor mean. Most CMV-associated TCR beta chains appeared to be HLA-restricted in a later analysis, and the HLA associations seemed to be driven largely by CMV exposure. Some IMGT-functional V segments, including TRBV6-2 and TRBV6-3, could not be told apart with the 87-base-pair reads, so those segments were excluded. A further reported finding was that TCR beta sequences accurately predicted the HLA-A and HLA-B alleles for most subjects in the first cohort.

CDR1 and CDR2 are read off the germline V gene as SNHLY and FYNNEI. The CDR3 sequence holds 11 residues, the cysteine and phenylalanine included. The CDR3 DNA has 33 bases and is translated from base 1. At the junction V is shortened by 8 bases and J by 4 bases, with 8 bases in between. The cohort consisted of 670 or so healthy bone marrow donors. Cohort members were all nominally healthy when sampled, although unrecorded immune exposures were likely present. CMV serostatus was recorded as positive for 250 to 300 and negative for about 50% of the roughly 670 cohort members, whereas no CMV serostatus was recorded for the donor in question. A peripheral blood sample was collected from each donor, and TCR beta sequencing was performed on peripheral blood mononuclear cells. The Qiagen DNeasy Blood Extraction Kit was used to extract genomic DNA from the blood cell samples.

Sequencing was done on a sample of PBMCs. The TCR was taken from a human donor in good health. The V gene is TRBV2 and the J gene is TRBJ1-1; no D segment can be confidently identified. The CDR3 region: CASVGGTEAFF. In nucleotide form, the sequence is TGTGCCAGCGTCGGCGGCACTGAAGCTTTCTTT. Outside the CDR3, residues come from the reference TRBV2 and TRBJ1-1 proteins, so the full variable domain is: EPEVTQTPSHQVTQMGQEVILRCVPISNHLYFYWYRQILGQKVEFLVSFYNNEISEKSEIFDDQFSVERPDGSNFTLKIRSTKLEDSAMYFCASVGGTEAFFGQGTRLTVV.